These 26 T cell receptor beta chains share one sample of origin, sequenced in a study of low-dose radiotherapy and immunotherapy resistance in tumors. Time point: before trial treatment. It was with a constant-region primer and a V-primer adapter that TCRs were amplified over about 20 PCR cycles. TCRdb re-called the reads through MiXCR, storing one row per CDR3 protein. The table has about 46,000 distinct CDR3 sequences, about 12% seen once. This specimen consisted of PBMCs, obtained before treatment. The receptors here all came from a female donor with ovarian cancer.

Comments on this clonotype: A read error is the likely source, as a far larger clone sits one nucleotide away. CDR3 DNA sequence: TGTGCCAGCAGCTGGGTGCCGGGACAGGGCCCCCACGAGCAGTTCTTC. Amino acids: CASSWVPGQGPHEQFF. The chain is built from TRBV7-2 and TRBJ2-1; TRBD1 matches 9 bases. Germline V lookup: CDR1 SGHTA, CDR2 FQGNSA. The CDR3 totals 16 residues. The V and J ends lost 4 bases and 10 bases, in that order; junction bases with no gene match: 14. Supplemented by reference TRBV7-2 and TRBJ2-1, the full variable domain reads GAGVSQSPSNKVTEKGKDVELRCDPISGHTALYWYRQSLGQGLEFLIYFQGNSAPDKSGLPSDRFSAERTGGSVSTLTIQRTQQEDSAVYLCASSWVPGQGPHEQFFGPGTRLTVL.

This clonotype was counted ten times or more. The rearrangement uses TRBV6-6 and TRBJ2-4, with 9 bases identical to TRBD1. Per germline, CDR1 MNHNY and CDR2 SVGAGI (reference sequence). The CDR3 is 13 residues long. V dropped 7 bases and J dropped 6; count of bases not matched to a gene: 4. CDR3 bases: TGTGCCAGCACCAAGGGACAGGGAAACATTCAGTACTTC. Its protein is CASTKGQGNIQYF.

This clonotype has a count of ten or more. The chain employs TRBV20-1 and TRBJ2-2; 7 bases map to TRBD1. CDR1 and CDR2 (germline): DFQATT, SNEGSKA (reference sequence). This CDR3 spans 14 amino acids. V was pared by 4 bases and J by 1 base, with 3 bases of the junction left unmatched. In DNA, the CDR3 is TGCAGTGCTACCGGGGACAGGAACACCGGGGAGCTGTTTTTT. This translates into CSATGDRNTGELFF.

This clonotype was observed at least ten times. The rearrangement links TRBV19 to TRBJ2-2; TRBD1 matches 9 bases. The CDR3 spans 15 residues. Germline V gene lookup returns CDR1 LNHDA and CDR2 SQIVND (reference sequence). The trim removed 6 bases at V and 0 bases at J, leaving 2 bases unmatched. CDR3 amino acids: CASSTGGTNTGELFF. The CDR3 DNA is TGTGCCAGTAGCACAGGGGGCACGAACACCGGGGAGCTGTTTTTT.

This clonotype is deemed medium-sized (0.01 to 0.1%). The genes are TRBV7-9 and TRBJ2-1; possible D gene TRBD1, 5 bases. Germline assignment: CDR1 SEHNR and CDR2 FQNEAQ (reference sequence). The CDR3 contains 13 residues. Trimming stripped 4 bases from V and 7 bases from J, with 11 bases between. The CDR3 is CASSSLRVNEQFF. For the CDR3, the DNA is TGTGCCAGCAGCTCACTCAGGGTTAATGAGCAGTTCTTC.

This clonotype was recorded at least ten times. The chain joins TRBV29-1 to TRBJ2-5; 8 bases agree with TRBD1. This CDR3 spans 16 amino acids. Germline V gene data show CDR1 as SQVTM and CDR2 as ANQGSEA. The CDR3 protein is CSTPGQVFKGGETQYF. The DNA for the CDR3 is TGCAGTACCCCGGGACAGGTGTTTAAGGGGGGAGAGACCCAGTACTTC. The variable domain in full, with the rest retrieved from reference TRBV29-1 and TRBJ2-5, is SAVISQKPSRDICQRGTSLTIQCQVDSQVTMMFWYRQQPGQSLTLIATANQGSEATYESGFVIDKFPISRPNLTFSTLTVSNMSPEDSSIYLCSTPGQVFKGGETQYFGPGTRLLVL.

This clonotype was seen ten or more times. The J gene is TRBJ2-2, the V gene TRBV6-2 or TRBV6-3; D may be TRBD1 (6 bases). V shed 5 bases and J shed 6 bases, with 10 bases lying between them. Germline CDR1 MNHEY, CDR2 SVGEGT. The CDR3 totals 13 residues. The CDR3 spells CASSARQAGELFF. Here the CDR3 DNA reads TGTGCCAGCAGTGCACGACAGGCCGGGGAGCTGTTTTTT.

This clonotype has more than one count but fewer than ten. The V gene is TRBV5-1, the J gene TRBJ2-3; the match to TRBD1 covers 12 bases. Per germline, CDR1 SGHRS and CDR2 YFSETQ. After removal of 4 bases from V and 6 bases from J, the junction contained 9 bases not matched to a gene. The CDR3 has 16 amino acids. The CDR3 DNA is TGCGCCAGCAGCCTCGGGACAGGGGGCTCTTGGGATACGCAGTATTTT. Its protein product is CASSLGTGGSWDTQYF.

This clonotype was observed many times. The chain links TRBV28 to TRBJ2-2; 10 positions agree with TRBD1. The CDR3 spans 13 residues. The germline V gene encodes CDR1 MDHEN and CDR2 SYDVKM. V lost 6 bases to trimming and J lost 5 bases; unmatched junction nucleotides: 0. In DNA form, the CDR3 reads TGTGCCAGCAGGGACAGGGGGACCGGGGAGCTGTTTTTT. This gives the protein CASRDRGTGELFF.

The sample holds many counts of this clonotype. This chain links TRBV21-1 with TRBJ2-1; TRBD2 was called by the table and not checked on the DNA. TRBV21-1 is a listed pseudogene. CDR3 size: 11 residues. The CDR3 DNA reads TGTGCCAGCCTGGGAGGAAATGAGCAGTTCTTC. It translates to CASLGGNEQFF.

This clonotype turned up a few times. The chain has TRBV10-3 and TRBJ1-5; 7 nucleotides line up with TRBD1. The germline gives CDR1 ENHRY, CDR2 SYGVKD. CDR3 length: 15 amino acids. V trimming: 4 bases; J trimming: 2 bases; junction bases outside the gene matches: 5. The CDR3 is CAISGGTEGNQPQHF. In nucleotides, the CDR3 is TGTGCCATCAGTGGGGGGACAGAGGGCAATCAGCCCCAGCATTTT.

This clonotype appeared a few times. J is TRBJ2-3 and V is TRBV20-1; D is ambiguous. This CDR3 has 11 amino acids. The ends were cut back, 3 bases at V and 4 bases at J, with 5 bases in the middle. Germline V gene data show CDR1 as DFQATT and CDR2 as SNEGSKA (reference sequence). CDR3 residues: CSASIADTQYF. DNA of the CDR3: TGCAGTGCTAGTATAGCAGATACGCAGTATTTT.

This clonotype has ten or more counts. The chain has TRBV18 and TRBJ1-2; TRBD1 aligns across 10 bases. Losses at the gene ends were 5 bases for V and 4 bases for J; bases not matched to a gene: 7. The CDR3 is made up of 15 amino acids. From germline, CDR1 is KGHSH and CDR2 LQKENI. The CDR3 region is CASSTGQGDSYGYTF. CDR3 nucleotides: TGTGCCAGCTCAACTGGACAGGGGGACAGCTATGGCTACACCTTC.

The table lists this clonotype with a few counts. The chain carries TRBV29-1 and TRBJ2-3, with TRBD1 matching over 12 bases. V dropped 7 bases and J dropped 3; count of bases not matched to a gene: 2. The CDR3 covers 13 residues. Germline assignment: CDR1 SQVTM and CDR2 ANQGSEA. The CDR3 loop is CSAGQGATDTQYF. The CDR3 DNA follows: TGCAGCGCGGGACAGGGGGCAACAGATACGCAGTATTTT.

This clonotype was observed at least ten times. This chain connects TRBV11-2 to TRBJ2-3; 8 positions agree with TRBD2. V was clipped by 4 bases and J by 3 bases; unmatched bases: 6. CDR3 length: 15 amino acids. Germline values: CDR1 SGHAT, CDR2 FQNNGV. The CDR3 is CASSSPGGGTDTQYF. CDR3 nucleotides: TGTGCCAGCAGCTCCCCGGGGGGGGGTACAGATACGCAGTATTTT.

This clonotype occurred many times. The V gene is TRBV6-8, the J gene TRBJ2-5; the match to TRBD1 covers 9 bases. J lost 5 bases, V lost 9 bases, and 7 bases had no gene match. Germline CDR1 MNHGY, CDR2 SAAAGT. The CDR3 covers 13 residues. DNA of the CDR3: TGTGCCAGTTGGACAGGGGTGCGGGAGACCCAGTACTTC. It translates to CASWTGVRETQYF.

This clonotype came up many times. The rearrangement uses TRBV6-4 and TRBJ2-2; 10 nucleotides match TRBD1. The V segment lost 4 bases and the J segment 7 bases; nucleotides outside the gene matches: 3. This CDR3 is 14 amino acids long. Germline V CDR1 and CDR2: MRHNA, SNTAGT. The CDR3 is CASSAGTGVGELFF. DNA for the CDR3: TGTGCCAGCAGTGCTGGGACAGGGGTCGGGGAGCTGTTTTTT.

At least ten counts were recorded for this clonotype. The V gene is TRBV7-2, the J gene TRBJ2-1, with D perhaps matching TRBD1 or TRBD2 (5 bases each). The CDR3 sequence is 14 residues long. Trimming removed 5 bases from V and 4 bases from J, with 12 bases in between. Germline values: CDR1 SGHTA, CDR2 FQGNSA. The CDR3 loop is CASSTRDGYNEQFF. The CDR3 DNA reads as TGTGCCAGCAGCACCCGGGACGGGTACAATGAGCAGTTCTTC.

This clonotype was detected ten times or more. This chain joins TRBV4-2 and TRBJ2-1; 8 nucleotides agree with TRBD1. Germline CDR1 reads LGHNA; CDR2 reads YNFKEQ. The ends lost 4 bases at V and 10 bases at J; junction bases unmatched: 9. The CDR3 has 14 amino acids. The DNA for the CDR3 is TGTGCCAGCAGCCTACCGGACAGGGTCGGCGAGCAGTTCTTC. Amino acid sequence: CASSLPDRVGEQFF.

The gene calls are TRBV3-1 and TRBJ1-1, with D perhaps matching TRBD1 (5 bases). CDR1 and CDR2 from the germline V gene are LGHDT and YNNKEL (reference sequence). Trimming removed 4 bases from V and 0 bases from J, with 9 bases in between. The CDR3 is 14 residues long. This chain's CDR3 is CASSPRGVNTEAFF. DNA for the CDR3: TGTGCCAGCAGCCCTCGGGGGGTGAACACTGAAGCTTTCTTT. The variable domain in full, completed from reference TRBV3-1 and TRBJ1-1, reads DTAVSQTPKYLVTQMGNDKSIKCEQNLGHDTMYWYKQDSKKFLKIMFSYNNKELIINETVPNRFSPKSPDKAHLNLHINSLELGDSAVYFCASSPRGVNTEAFFGQGTRLTVV.

There are many counts of this clonotype. The J gene is TRBJ1-5, the V gene TRBV20-1; D is unclear. The germline V gene encodes CDR1 DFQATT and CDR2 SNEGSKA (reference sequence). The V gene lost 2 bases and the J gene lost 9 bases, with 20 bases spanning the gap. There are 15 residues in the CDR3. The CDR3 coding sequence is TGCAGTGCTAGAACGGCACTGACCGAGCGAGGGCCCCAGCATTTT. Protein sequence: CSARTALTERGPQHF.

V is TRBV2 and J is TRBJ1-1; no reliable D call. The CDR3 is 15 residues long. Germline assignment: CDR1 SNHLY and CDR2 FYNNEI. V lost 3 bases, J lost 4 bases, and 15 bases lay in between. Here the CDR3 reads CASSEWGTKGTEAFF. CDR3 sequence (DNA): TGTGCCAGCAGTGAGTGGGGAACGAAGGGCACTGAAGCTTTCTTT.

This clonotype was recorded many times. The genes are TRBV6-1 and TRBJ2-7; perhaps D is TRBD1 or TRBD2 (5 bases each). The CDR3 length is 13 residues. Trimming left V 5 bases short and J 3 bases short, with 11 bases between. Germline V CDR1 and CDR2: MNHNS, SASEGT. CDR3 sequence (DNA): TGTGCCAGCAGTTGGCAGGGAGACTACGAGCAGTACTTC. Amino acid sequence: CASSWQGDYEQYF.

This clonotype was observed a few times. This rearrangement joins TRBV18 to TRBJ2-5; D gene unclear. Germline V lookup: CDR1 KGHSH, CDR2 LQKENI. CDR3 length equals 14 residues. Trimming stripped 3 bases from V and 2 bases from J, with 10 bases between. CDR3 protein: CASSPGVAQETQYF. The CDR3 DNA follows: TGTGCCAGCTCACCTGGGGTGGCTCAAGAGACCCAGTACTTC.

This clonotype was recorded many times. The chain employs TRBV20-1 and TRBJ1-6; 9 bases map to TRBD1. Trimming removed 0 bases from V and 9 bases from J; junction bases left unmatched: 6. The CDR3 extends over 15 amino acids. Germline values: CDR1 DFQATT, CDR2 SNEGSKA (reference sequence). The CDR3 DNA is TGCAGTGCTAGAGATCTCGGGACAGGGTTTTCACCCCTCCACTTT. This translates into CSARDLGTGFSPLHF.

This clonotype was counted many times. The chain combines TRBV6-6 with TRBJ2-4, with D hard to call. CDR1 is MNHNY and CDR2 is SVGAGI in the germline V gene (reference sequence). CDR3 length: 14 residues. Trimming shortened V by 0 bases and J by 7 bases, and 10 bases separated the two germline ends. CDR3 coding DNA: TGTGCCAGCAGTTACTCGGGGAATCAGAACATTCAGTACTTC. It translates to CASSYSGNQNIQYF.